These 4 T cell receptor beta chains were sequenced from one sample in a study of blood T cell repertoires in COVID-19. Sequenced by immunoSEQ multiplex PCR; TCRdb stores in-frame clones only, minus some. This repertoire shows about 15,000 clones, about 77% found once; its top ten account for about 14%. The sample was peripheral blood. Source of these receptors: a human donor in a cohort sampled during active COVID-19.

The V gene is TRBV6-5, the J gene TRBJ1-2; weak D call: TRBD1 (5 bases). Germline lookup yields CDR1 MNHEY and CDR2 SVGAGI. CDR3 size: 13 residues. V gave up 6 bases and J gave up 0 bases, with 8 bases separating them. CDR3 protein: CASSGGANYGYTF. The CDR3, as DNA: TGTGCCAGCAGCGGGGGGGCTAACTATGGCTACACCTTC.

V is TRBV6-2 or TRBV6-3 and J is TRBJ1-1; unclear D gene. This CDR3 spans 15 amino acids. CDR1 MNHEY and CDR2 SVGEGT come from the germline V gene. The V gene lost 5 bases and the J gene lost 1 base, with 14 bases spanning the gap. The DNA for the CDR3 is TGTGCCAGCAGTGTCCCACGGGGAAGGAACACTGAAGCTTTCTTT. This codes for CASSVPRGRNTEAFF.

A few counts support this clone. This chain joins TRBV5-1 and TRBJ2-1; 12 positions agree with TRBD2. In germline, CDR1 is SGHRS, CDR2 YFSETQ. This CDR3 spans 17 amino acids. V was pared by 2 bases and J by 2 bases, with 5 bases of the junction left unmatched. The CDR3 is CASSLTTSGSPYNEQFF. CDR3 coding DNA: TGCGCCAGCAGCTTAACGACTAGCGGGAGCCCCTACAATGAGCAGTTCTTC.

V is TRBV10-3 and J is TRBJ2-1, with 7 bases matching TRBD1. The CDR3 is 13 residues long. V trimming: 6 bases; J trimming: 8 bases; junction bases outside the gene matches: 7. In germline, CDR1 is ENHRY, CDR2 SYGVKD. In DNA, the CDR3 is TGTGCCATCAGCAGACAGGGTTTCGATGAGCAGTTCTTC. Amino acid sequence: CAISRQGFDEQFF.